This TCR beta chain is drawn from a study of neurological immune-mediated disorders. The V gene lost 2 bases and the J gene lost 2 bases, with 11 bases spanning the gap. The CDR3 has 15 amino acids. The germline V gene has CDR1 SGHVS and CDR2 FQNEAQ. Time point defined: technical triplicate 2. TCRdb processed the 5' RACE reads anew with MiXCR; each CDR3 protein has one entry. The profile covers around 56,000 distinct CDR3 sequences, with under 30% appearing a single time and 3.5% to 5.5% taken by the ten largest. The gene calls are TRBV7-8 and TRBJ2-3; tentative D call: TRBD1 (5 bases). The receptor was derived from a man aged 60-69 years with HTLV-1-associated myelopathy (HAM/TSP). The specimen sequenced was PBMCs. The CDR3 loop is CASSLIIRATDTQYF. CDR3 nucleotides: TGTGCCAGCAGCTTAATAATCAGGGCCACAGATACGCAGTATTTT.